The present TCR beta chain was sequenced within a study of spatial heterogeneity in lung cancer. In the study overall: The average appearance count of each unique TCR and UMI combination in raw reads was more than 9.5. General observations from the study: More often at tumor resection than at routine follow-up, ubiquitous expanded tumor TCRs were detected in the blood.

In the library, each TCR cDNA molecule bore its own unique molecular identifier. From the 5' RACE reads, TCRdb called clonotypes with MiXCR, one entry per CDR3 protein. This table has more than 80,000 distinct CDR3 sequences, less than 15% appearing once. This CDR3 has 13 residues. CDR1 SGHTA and CDR2 FQGNSA come from the germline V gene. With 2 bases removed from V and 4 bases from J, the gap between germline ends came to 8 bases. The time point denotes: sample taken at primary tumor resection. The donors were 55 to 80 patients with non-small cell lung cancer that was early-stage and untreated. This clonotype came up a few times. What it recognizes is unknown.

Sequences were derived from PBMCs, sampled at surgery. The sequence was obtained from a male donor with early-stage non-small cell lung cancer. The rearrangement joins TRBV7-2 to TRBJ1-2, with D possibly matching TRBD1 (5 bases). The CDR3 loop is CASSLFRVYGYTF. The CDR3 DNA follows: TGTGCCAGCAGCTTATTCAGGGTCTATGGCTACACCTTC.